Included here is one TCR beta chain sequence, with context. The data derive from a study of T cell changes during pregnancy in multiple sclerosis. TCRdb's table, derived via immunoSEQ multiplex PCR, lists solely in-frame clones and lacks some. The sample has some 77,000 clones, around nine tenths seen once. The V gene's germline CDR1 is SGHTA and CDR2 FQGNSA. Unmatched junction bases numbered 13, after V lost 5 bases and J lost 7 bases. The CDR3 is made up of 16 amino acids. The TCR originated in a female donor in good health, enrolled as a control in a pregnancy study. The material was peripheral blood, obtained in the second trimester of pregnancy. The V and J genes are TRBV7-2 and TRBJ2-3; 9 nucleotides align to TRBD2. DNA for the CDR3: TGTGCCAGCAGCCCCATAACTAGCGGGTACCCTAATACGCAGTATTTT. Translation gives CASSPITSGYPNTQYF.